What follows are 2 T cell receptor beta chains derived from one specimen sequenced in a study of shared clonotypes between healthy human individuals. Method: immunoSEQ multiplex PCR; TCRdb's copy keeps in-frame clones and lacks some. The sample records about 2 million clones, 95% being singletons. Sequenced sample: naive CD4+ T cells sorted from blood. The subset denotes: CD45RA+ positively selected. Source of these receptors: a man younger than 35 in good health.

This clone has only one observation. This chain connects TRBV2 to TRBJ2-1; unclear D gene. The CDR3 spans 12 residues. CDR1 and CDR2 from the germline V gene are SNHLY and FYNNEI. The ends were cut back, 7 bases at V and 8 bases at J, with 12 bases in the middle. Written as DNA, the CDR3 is TGTGCCAGCAACCCCCAAGCGTATGAGCAGTTCTTC. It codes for CASNPQAYEQFF.

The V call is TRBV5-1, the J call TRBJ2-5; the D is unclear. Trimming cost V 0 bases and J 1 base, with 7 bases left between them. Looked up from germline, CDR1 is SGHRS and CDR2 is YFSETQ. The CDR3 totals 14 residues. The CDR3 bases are TGCGCCAGCAGCTTGGATCGTACCCAAGAGACCCAGTACTTC. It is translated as CASSLDRTQETQYF.